In this sample, the clone carrying this TCR beta chain turned up many times. This entry comes from a study of T-cell reconstitution after alpha-beta-depleted transplantation in children. TCRbeta library preparation incorporated unique molecular identifiers. TCRdb analysed the PCR reads with MiXCR anew, one entry per CDR3 protein. The sample contains over 150,000 distinct CDR3 sequences, roughly 15% of which appear only once. The CDR3 totals 15 residues. V dropped 4 bases and J dropped 3 bases, with 14 bases sitting between them. V and J are TRBV12-3 or TRBV12-4 and TRBJ2-3; D could derive from TRBD1 or TRBD2 (7 bases each). The source of this sequence is a human donor who donated a stem cell graft to a child with acute lymphoblastic leukemia. The material was PBMCs from the stem cell graft donor, obtained from the stem cell graft. Here the CDR3 reads CASSSRQGGTDTQYF. CDR3 sequence (DNA): TGTGCCAGCAGTTCCCGACAGGGAGGGACAGATACGCAGTATTTT.